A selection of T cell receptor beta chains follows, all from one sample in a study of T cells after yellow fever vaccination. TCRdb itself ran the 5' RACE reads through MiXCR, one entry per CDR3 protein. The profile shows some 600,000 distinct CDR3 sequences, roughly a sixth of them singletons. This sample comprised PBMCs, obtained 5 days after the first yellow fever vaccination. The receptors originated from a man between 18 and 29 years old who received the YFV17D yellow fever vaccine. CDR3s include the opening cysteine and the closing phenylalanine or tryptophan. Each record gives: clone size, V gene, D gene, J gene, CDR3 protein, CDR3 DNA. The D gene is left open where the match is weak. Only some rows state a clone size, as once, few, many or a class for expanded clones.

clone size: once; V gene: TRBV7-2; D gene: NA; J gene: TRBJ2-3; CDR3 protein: CASSLAGGQRTQYF; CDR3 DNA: TGTGCCAGCAGCTTAGCGGGGGGGCAACGAACGCAGTATTTT
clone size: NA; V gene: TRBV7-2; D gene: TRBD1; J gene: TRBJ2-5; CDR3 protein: CASSTWDSPQETQYF; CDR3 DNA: TGTGCCAGCAGCACCTGGGACAGTCCTCAAGAGACCCAGTACTTC
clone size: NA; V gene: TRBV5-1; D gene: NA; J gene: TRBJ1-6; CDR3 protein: CASSLGGFDSPLHF; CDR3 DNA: TGCGCCAGCAGCTTGGGAGGTTTTGATTCACCCCTCCACTTT
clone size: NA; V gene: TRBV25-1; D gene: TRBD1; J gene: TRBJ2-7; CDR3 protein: CASSELQGRYEQYF; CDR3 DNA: TGTGCCAGCAGTGAATTACAGGGGCGCTACGAGCAGTACTTC
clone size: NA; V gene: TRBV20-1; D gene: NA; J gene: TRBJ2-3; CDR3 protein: CSARRVDTQYF; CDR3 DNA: TGCAGTGCTCGACGGGTCGATACGCAGTATTTT
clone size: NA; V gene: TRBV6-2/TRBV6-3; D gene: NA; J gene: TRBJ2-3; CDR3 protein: CASNLASTDTQYF; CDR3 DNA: TGTGCCAGCAATCTAGCTAGCACAGATACGCAGTATTTT
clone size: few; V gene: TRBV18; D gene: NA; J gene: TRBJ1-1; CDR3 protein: CASSREGKNTEAFF; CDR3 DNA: TGTGCCAGCTCACGCGAAGGCAAGAACACTGAAGCTTTCTTT
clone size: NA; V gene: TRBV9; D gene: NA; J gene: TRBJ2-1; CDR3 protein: CASSVAFGGGMREQFF; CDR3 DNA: TGTGCCAGCAGCGTAGCTTTTGGGGGTGGTATGCGTGAGCAGTTCTTC
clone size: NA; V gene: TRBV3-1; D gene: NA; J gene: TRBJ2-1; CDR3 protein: CASSPSSGWDSYNEQFF; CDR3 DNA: TGTGCCAGCAGCCCTTCATCAGGGTGGGATTCCTACAATGAGCAGTTCTTC
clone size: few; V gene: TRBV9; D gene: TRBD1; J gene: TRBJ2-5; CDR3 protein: CASSSRQGADGQETQYF; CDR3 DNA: TGTGCCAGCAGCTCTAGACAGGGGGCGGATGGTCAAGAGACCCAGTACTTC
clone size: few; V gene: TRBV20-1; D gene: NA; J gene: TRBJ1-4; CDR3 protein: CSARTGGGEKLFF; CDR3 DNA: TGCAGTGCTAGAACTGGGGGGGGTGAAAAACTGTTTTTT
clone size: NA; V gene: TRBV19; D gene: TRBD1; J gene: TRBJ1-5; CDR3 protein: CASGKQGNQPQHF; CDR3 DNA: TGTGCCAGTGGGAAACAGGGGAATCAGCCCCAGCATTTT
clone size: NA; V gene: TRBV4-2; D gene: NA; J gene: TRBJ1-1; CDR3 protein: CASSQEAGKPEAFF; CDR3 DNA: TGTGCCAGCAGCCAAGAGGCAGGGAAACCTGAAGCTTTCTTT
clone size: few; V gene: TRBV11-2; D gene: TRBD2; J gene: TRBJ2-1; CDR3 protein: CASSSPKGTSGGAGYNEQFF; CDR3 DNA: TGTGCCAGCAGCTCCCCCAAGGGGACTAGCGGGGGGGCCGGTTACAATGAGCAGTTCTTC
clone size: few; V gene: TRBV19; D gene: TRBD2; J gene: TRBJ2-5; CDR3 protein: CASSFRLAGGPETQYF; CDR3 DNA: TGTGCCAGTAGTTTCCGACTGGCGGGGGGGCCAGAGACCCAGTACTTC
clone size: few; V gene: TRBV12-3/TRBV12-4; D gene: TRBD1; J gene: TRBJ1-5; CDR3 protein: CASSPGLDRADQPQHF; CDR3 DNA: TGTGCCAGCAGCCCCGGGCTCGACAGGGCCGATCAGCCCCAGCATTTT
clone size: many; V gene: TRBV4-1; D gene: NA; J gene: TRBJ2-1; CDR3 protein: CASSQGLLGTNEQFF; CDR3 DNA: TGCGCCAGCAGCCAAGGGCTCCTCGGTACGAATGAGCAGTTCTTC
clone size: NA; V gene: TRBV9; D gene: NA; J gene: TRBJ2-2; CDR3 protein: CASSVHPRREHTGELFF; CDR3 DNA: TGTGCCAGCAGCGTACATCCACGGAGGGAGCACACCGGGGAGCTGTTTTTT
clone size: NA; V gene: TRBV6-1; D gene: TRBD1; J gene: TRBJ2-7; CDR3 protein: CASRPGTGDPYEQYF; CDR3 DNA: TGTGCCAGCAGACCCGGGACAGGGGATCCCTACGAGCAGTACTTC
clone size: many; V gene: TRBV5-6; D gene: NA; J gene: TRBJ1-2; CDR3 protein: CASSTSFGYTF; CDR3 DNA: TGTGCCAGCAGCACCAGCTTTGGCTACACCTTC
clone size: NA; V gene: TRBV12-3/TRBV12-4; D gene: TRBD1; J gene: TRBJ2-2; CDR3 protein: CASSLMQGATGELFF; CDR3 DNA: TGTGCCAGCAGTTTAATGCAGGGGGCCACCGGGGAGCTGTTTTTT
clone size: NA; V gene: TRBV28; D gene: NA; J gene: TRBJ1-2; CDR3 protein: CAWGTGNYGYTF; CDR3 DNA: TGTGCCTGGGGGACTGGGAACTATGGCTACACCTTC
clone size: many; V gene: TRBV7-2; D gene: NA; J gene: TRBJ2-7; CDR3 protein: CASSLSGASYEQYF; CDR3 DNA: TGTGCCAGCAGCTTGTCAGGTGCCTCCTACGAGCAGTACTTC
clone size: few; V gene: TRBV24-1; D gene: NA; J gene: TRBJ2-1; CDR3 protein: CATSDLANEQFF; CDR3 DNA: TGTGCCACCAGTGACCTCGCAAATGAGCAGTTCTTC
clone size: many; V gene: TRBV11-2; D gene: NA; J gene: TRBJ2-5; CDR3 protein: CASSLSNQETQYF; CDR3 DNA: TGTGCCAGCAGCTTAAGTAATCAAGAGACCCAGTACTTC
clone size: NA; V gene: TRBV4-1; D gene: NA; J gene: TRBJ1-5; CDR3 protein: CASSQEGERRGGLLFRQPQHF; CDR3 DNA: TGCGCCAGCAGCCAAGAAGGGGAGCGAAGGGGGGGATTGTTGTTTCGTCAGCCCCAGCATTTT